Below are 19 T cell receptor beta chains sequenced from a single sample in a study of blood T cell repertoires in COVID-19. Sequencing was performed with immunoSEQ multiplex PCR; in TCRdb, only in-frame clones are kept and a portion is missing. Of hundreds of thousands of clones in the sample, almost 85% are singletons; the top ten hold approximately 1.9%. The sample consisted of peripheral blood. The receptor source for this set is a woman of 80 years or more with acute or convalescent COVID-19.

The rearrangement uses TRBV5-1 and TRBJ1-2; no firm D call. The length of the CDR3 is 13 residues. Trimming took off 0 bases at V and 6 bases at J, with 9 bases between the two ends. CDR1 is SGHRS, CDR2 YFSETQ, per germline. In DNA, the CDR3 is TGCGCCAGCAGCTTGGGTCAGTTCGATGGCTACACCTTC. Its translation is CASSLGQFDGYTF.

The rearrangement joins TRBV2 to TRBJ2-5; D may be TRBD1 (6 bases). The CDR3 covers 15 residues. V gave up 0 bases and J gave up 3 bases, with 11 bases separating them. The germline V gene has CDR1 SNHLY and CDR2 FYNNEI. CDR3 sequence: CASSEARHREETQYF. In DNA form, the CDR3 reads TGTGCCAGCAGTGAAGCCCGCCACAGGGAAGAGACCCAGTACTTC.

This sequence joins TRBV12-5 and TRBJ2-7, with 8 bases matching TRBD1. Germline loops: CDR1 LGHNT, CDR2 FRNRAP. The length of the CDR3 is 16 residues. The V gene end was trimmed by 0 bases and the J gene end by 4 bases; junction bases not matched to a gene: 8. The CDR3 spells CASGLVRTGWTYEQYF. The CDR3 DNA reads TGTGCTAGTGGTTTGGTACGGACAGGGTGGACTTACGAGCAGTACTTC. The variable domain in full, completed from reference TRBV12-5 and TRBJ2-7, reads DARVTQTPRHKVTEMGQEVTMRCQPILGHNTVFWYRQTMMQGLELLAYFRNRAPLDDSGMPKDRFSAEMPDATLATLKIQPSEPRDSAVYFCASGLVRTGWTYEQYFGPGTRLTVT.

The chain joins TRBV5-8 to TRBJ2-7; maybe TRBD2 (6 bases). V shed 4 bases and J shed 7 bases, with 12 bases lying between them. Germline V gene sequence: CDR1 SGHTS, CDR2 YDEGEE. CDR3 size: 12 residues. In DNA, the CDR3 is TGTGCCAGCAGCCCGGACCGGGGGGAGCAGTACTTC. It encodes CASSPDRGEQYF. Looking up the rest from reference TRBV5-8 and TRBJ2-7 gives the full variable domain: EAGVTQSPTHLIKTRGQQATLRCSPISGHTSVYWYQQALGLGLQFLLWYDEGEERNRGNFPPRFSGRQFPNYSSELNVNALELEDSALYLCASSPDRGEQYFGPGTRLTVT.

The chain carries TRBV11-2 and TRBJ2-7; 7 bases are a match to TRBD1. The CDR3 has 16 residues. The germline CDR1 and CDR2 sequences are SGHAT and FQNNGV. After removal of 4 bases from V and 3 bases from J, the junction contained 12 bases not matched to a gene. The CDR3 loop reads CASSSYRPGQVYEQYF. The CDR3 coding sequence is TGTGCCAGCAGCTCCTACCGCCCTGGACAGGTCTACGAGCAGTACTTC.

The chain's CDR3 is CASSHQTGGGETQYF. Written as DNA, the CDR3 is TGTGCCAGCAGCCATCAGACAGGGGGCGGGGAGACCCAGTACTTC. This chain uses TRBV7-2 with TRBJ2-5, with TRBD1 matching 10 bases. V gave up 5 bases and J gave up 5 bases; unmatched junction bases: 8. This CDR3 contains 15 residues. The germline gives CDR1 SGHTA, CDR2 FQGNSA. Full variable domain (missing parts from reference TRBV7-2 and TRBJ2-5): GAGVSQSPSNKVTEKGKDVELRCDPISGHTALYWYRQSLGQGLEFLIYFQGNSAPDKSGLPSDRFSAERTGGSVSTLTIQRTQQEDSAVYLCASSHQTGGGETQYFGPGTRLLVL.

The V gene is TRBV7-2, the J gene TRBJ2-3; weak D call: TRBD1 (5 bases). Germline V gene lookup returns CDR1 SGHTA and CDR2 FQGNSA. V gave up 6 bases and J gave up 8 bases, with 18 bases separating them. There are 14 residues in the CDR3. This chain's CDR3 is CASRPQGLGSTQYF. The CDR3 DNA is TGTGCCAGCAGACCGCAGGGCCTGGGCAGTACGCAGTATTTT.

This clone showed up just once. The genes are TRBV5-1 and TRBJ2-5; TRBD2 matches at 8 bases. The junction had 9 bases not matched to a gene; V was cut back by 3 bases and J by 5 bases. This CDR3 has 15 amino acids. The germline V gene has CDR1 SGHRS and CDR2 YFSETQ. DNA of the CDR3: TGCGCCAGCAGCTCCGGGAGCGGGAGCTGGGAGACCCAGTACTTC. It codes for CASSSGSGSWETQYF. Looking up the rest from reference TRBV5-1 and TRBJ2-5 gives the full variable domain: KAGVTQTPRYLIKTRGQQVTLSCSPISGHRSVSWYQQTPGQGLQFLFEYFSETQRNKGNFPGRFSGRQFSNSRSEMNVSTLELGDSALYLCASSSGSGSWETQYFGPGTRLLVL.

The chain has TRBV7-9 and TRBJ2-3, with 9 bases lining up with TRBD2. The germline V gene has CDR1 SEHNR and CDR2 FQNEAQ (reference sequence). Trimming cost V 1 base and J 10 bases; bases outside gene matches: 9. This CDR3 comprises 15 residues. CDR3 in amino acids: CASSLVRGGVGSQYF. The CDR3 DNA sequence: TGTGCCAGCAGCTTAGTGCGGGGGGGCGTTGGGTCGCAGTATTTT.

This clone was recorded a few times. The V call is TRBV10-3, the J call TRBJ2-7; weak D call: TRBD2 (6 bases). CDR1 is ENHRY, CDR2 SYGVKD, per germline. V shed 5 bases and J shed 0 bases, with 8 bases lying between them. This CDR3 spans 13 amino acids. Here the CDR3 reads CAISPGLSYEQYF. CDR3 nucleotides: TGTGCCATCAGTCCGGGACTCTCCTACGAGCAGTACTTC.

The J gene is TRBJ1-3, the V gene TRBV4-3; 7 bases match TRBD1. This CDR3 is 19 amino acids long. In germline, CDR1 is LGHNA, CDR2 YSLEER. V was pared by 2 bases and J by 0 bases, with 13 bases of the junction left unmatched. CDR3 region: CASSQSLPGQSVSGNTIYF. CDR3 bases: TGCGCCAGCAGCCAATCTTTACCGGGACAGAGTGTCTCTGGAAACACCATATATTTT.

The chain has TRBV19 and TRBJ2-3; 8 positions match TRBD2. Germline V gives CDR1 LNHDA, CDR2 SQIVND (reference sequence). The CDR3 sequence is 15 residues long. Trimming at V came to 4 bases and at J to 1 base, leaving 4 bases not matched to a gene. Here the CDR3 DNA reads TGTGCCAGTAGTAAAACTAGCGGAGGCACAGATACGCAGTATTTT. It translates to CASSKTSGGTDTQYF.

The chain uses TRBV12-3 or TRBV12-4 and TRBJ2-7; TRBD1 is a possible D gene (5 bases). V lost 5 bases to trimming and J lost 7 bases, with 9 bases between them. CDR3 length: 11 residues. DNA of the CDR3: TGTGCCAGCAGTCTTAGGGGTGAGCAGTACTTC. Residues: CASSLRGEQYF.

The chain links TRBV7-8 to TRBJ2-7; TRBD2 agrees at 12 bases. V was pared by 5 bases and J by 2 bases, with 4 bases of the junction left unmatched. The CDR3 extends over 15 amino acids. Per the germline V gene, CDR1 is SGHVS and CDR2 is FQNEAQ. DNA of the CDR3: TGTGCCAGCAGCGAAGGGACTAGCGGGCCCTACGAGCAGTACTTC. This translates into CASSEGTSGPYEQYF.

The J gene is TRBJ2-3, the V gene TRBV30; no reliable D call. CDR3 length: 13 amino acids. Germline CDR1 and CDR2: GTSNPN and SVGIG (reference sequence). Trimming removed 4 bases from V and 1 base from J, with 9 bases in between. The CDR3 here is CAWTLRRTDTQYF. Written as DNA, the CDR3 is TGTGCCTGGACGCTCAGGCGCACAGATACGCAGTATTTT.

This chain connects TRBV2 to TRBJ2-2; 7 bases align to TRBD2. The germline gives CDR1 SNHLY, CDR2 FYNNEI. V lost 7 bases, J lost 4 bases, and 12 bases stayed unmatched. CDR3 length equals 16 residues. For the CDR3, the DNA is TGTGCCAGCAACGGAGGGAGGGTGGGAGGCACCGGGGAGCTGTTTTTT. Its translation is CASNGGRVGGTGELFF.

J is TRBJ2-5 and V is TRBV5-4, with 7 nucleotides matching TRBD1. This CDR3 has 14 amino acids. Trimming took 4 bases from V and 1 from J; bases not matched to a gene: 4. The germline gives CDR1 SGHNT, CDR2 YYREEE (reference sequence). CDR3 nucleotide sequence: TGTGCCAGCAGCCTGAGGGACAGCCAAGAGACCCAGTACTTC. As protein: CASSLRDSQETQYF.

In DNA, the CDR3 is TGTGCCAGCAGTTTATTTGTCGGGAGCTCTGGGGCCAACGTCCTGACTTTC. Translated: CASSLFVGSSGANVLTF. The gene calls are TRBV27 and TRBJ2-6, with a possible D match to TRBD2 (6 bases). The germline V gene has CDR1 MNHEY and CDR2 SMNVEV (reference sequence). V shed 1 base and J shed 0 bases, with 10 bases lying between them. CDR3 size: 17 residues.

V usage is TRBV28 and J usage is TRBJ1-6; D is unresolved. CDR1 is MDHEN, CDR2 SYDVKM, per germline. The CDR3 consists of 14 residues. Trimming took off 5 bases at V and 7 bases at J, with 12 bases between the two ends. The CDR3 sequence is CASSPPARNSPLHF. CDR3 sequence (DNA): TGTGCCAGCAGTCCCCCGGCGAGGAATTCACCCCTCCACTTT.